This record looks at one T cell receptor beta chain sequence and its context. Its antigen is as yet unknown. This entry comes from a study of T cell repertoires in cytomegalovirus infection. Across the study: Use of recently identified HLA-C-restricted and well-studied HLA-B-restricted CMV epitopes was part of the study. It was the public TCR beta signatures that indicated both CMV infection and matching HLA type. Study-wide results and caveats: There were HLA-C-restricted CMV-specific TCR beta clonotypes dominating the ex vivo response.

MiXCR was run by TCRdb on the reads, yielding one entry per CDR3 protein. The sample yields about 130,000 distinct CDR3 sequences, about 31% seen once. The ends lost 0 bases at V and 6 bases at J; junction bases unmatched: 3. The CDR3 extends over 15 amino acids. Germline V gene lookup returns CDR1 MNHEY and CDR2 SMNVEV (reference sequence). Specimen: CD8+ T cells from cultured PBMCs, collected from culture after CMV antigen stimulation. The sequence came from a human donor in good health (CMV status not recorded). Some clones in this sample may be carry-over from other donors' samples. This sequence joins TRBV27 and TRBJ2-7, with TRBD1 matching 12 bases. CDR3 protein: CASSLSWDRGLEQYF. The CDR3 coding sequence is TGTGCCAGCAGTTTATCGTGGGACAGGGGGCTCGAGCAGTACTTC.